This T cell receptor (beta chain) was identified during a study of T cells in Graves' hyperthyroidism and ophthalmopathy. Study-wide results and caveats: Researchers found most expanded thyroid clonotypes above 0.001 in blood as well.

This clonotype has ten or more counts. Its specificity is not known. RNA transcripts gave rise to amplified TCR beta CDR3 regions. With the HTBI primer set, the TCR CDR3 went through a first round of RT-PCR. TCRdb recomputed calls from the multiplex PCR reads with MiXCR, one row per CDR3 protein. The sample shows some 92,000 distinct CDR3 sequences, around 40% of them seen only once. Germline V gene sequence: CDR1 DFQATT, CDR2 SNEGSKA (reference sequence). The V segment lost 5 bases and the J segment 5 bases; nucleotides outside the gene matches: 8. CDR3 length: 14 residues. V is TRBV20-1 and J is TRBJ2-7; TRBD2 matches at 11 bases. Sequencing input: peripheral blood or thyroid tissue (not recorded which). The clonotype was recovered from a woman younger than 45 with Graves' hyperthyroidism. CDR3 DNA: TGCAGTGCTGAAAAGACTAGCGGGATGGACGAGCAGTACTTC. Amino acid sequence: CSAEKTSGMDEQYF.